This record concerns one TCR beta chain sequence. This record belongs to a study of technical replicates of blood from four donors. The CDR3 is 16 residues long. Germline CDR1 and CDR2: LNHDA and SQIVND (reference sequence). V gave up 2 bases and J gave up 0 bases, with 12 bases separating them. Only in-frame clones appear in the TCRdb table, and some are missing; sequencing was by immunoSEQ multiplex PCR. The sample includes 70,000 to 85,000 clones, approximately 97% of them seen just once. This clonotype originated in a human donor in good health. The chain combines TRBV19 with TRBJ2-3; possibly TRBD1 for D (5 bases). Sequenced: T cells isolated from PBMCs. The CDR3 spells CASSISRETSTDTQYF. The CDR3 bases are TGTGCCAGTAGTATAAGCAGGGAAACGAGCACAGATACGCAGTATTTT.